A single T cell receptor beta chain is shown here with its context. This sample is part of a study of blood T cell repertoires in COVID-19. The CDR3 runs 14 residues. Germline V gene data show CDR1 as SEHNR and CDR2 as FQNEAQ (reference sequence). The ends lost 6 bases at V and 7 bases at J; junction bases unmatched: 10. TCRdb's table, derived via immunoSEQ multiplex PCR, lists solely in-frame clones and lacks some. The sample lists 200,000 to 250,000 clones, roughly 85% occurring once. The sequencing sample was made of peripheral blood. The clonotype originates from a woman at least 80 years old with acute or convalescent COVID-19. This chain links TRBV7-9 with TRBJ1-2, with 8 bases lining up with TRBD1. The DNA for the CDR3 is TGTGCCAGCAGTTCAGCAGGGGGCGACGGTGGCTACACCTTC. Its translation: CASSSAGGDGGYTF.